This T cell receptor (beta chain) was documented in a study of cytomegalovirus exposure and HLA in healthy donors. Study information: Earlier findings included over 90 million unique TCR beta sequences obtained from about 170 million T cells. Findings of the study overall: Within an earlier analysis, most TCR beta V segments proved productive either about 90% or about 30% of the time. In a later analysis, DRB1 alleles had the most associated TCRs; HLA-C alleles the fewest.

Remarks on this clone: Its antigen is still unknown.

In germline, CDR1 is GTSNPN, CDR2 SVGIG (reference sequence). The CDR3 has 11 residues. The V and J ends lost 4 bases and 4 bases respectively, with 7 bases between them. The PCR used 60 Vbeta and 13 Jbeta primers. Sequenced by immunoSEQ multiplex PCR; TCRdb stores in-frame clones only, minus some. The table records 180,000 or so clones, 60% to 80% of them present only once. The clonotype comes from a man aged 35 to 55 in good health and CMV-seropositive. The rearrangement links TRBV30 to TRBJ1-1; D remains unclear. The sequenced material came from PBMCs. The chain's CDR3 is CAWTEGTEAFF. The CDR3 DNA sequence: TGTGCCTGGACTGAGGGCACTGAAGCTTTCTTT.